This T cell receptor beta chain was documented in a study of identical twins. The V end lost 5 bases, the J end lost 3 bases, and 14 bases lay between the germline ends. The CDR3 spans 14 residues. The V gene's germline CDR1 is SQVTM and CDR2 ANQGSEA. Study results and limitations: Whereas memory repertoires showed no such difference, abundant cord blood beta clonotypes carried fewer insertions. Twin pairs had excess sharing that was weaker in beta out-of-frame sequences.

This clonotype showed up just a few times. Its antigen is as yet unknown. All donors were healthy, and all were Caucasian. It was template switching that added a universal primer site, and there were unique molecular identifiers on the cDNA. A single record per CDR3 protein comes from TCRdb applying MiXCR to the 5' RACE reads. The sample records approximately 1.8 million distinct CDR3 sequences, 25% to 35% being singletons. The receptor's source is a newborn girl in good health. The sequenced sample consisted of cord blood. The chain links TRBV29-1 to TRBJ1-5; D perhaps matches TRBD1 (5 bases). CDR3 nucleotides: TGCAGCGTTTCTCTGGGGACCGACAATCAGCCCCAGCATTTT. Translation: CSVSLGTDNQPQHF.